This T cell receptor beta chain was found in a study of CD8 T cells in Susac syndrome. With random hexamers, reverse transcription was performed on about 0.45 to 1 ug of RNA. Across 54 Vbeta and 13 Jbeta, TCR beta CDR3 was amplified with immunoSEQ multiplex PCR. TCRdb called the immunoSEQ multiplex PCR reads again in MiXCR, with one record for every CDR3 protein. The table shows around 230,000 distinct CDR3 sequences, with nearly 97% occurring only once. The CDR3 spans 13 residues. CDR1 and CDR2 from the germline V gene are SEHNR and FQNEAQ (reference sequence). The ends were cut back, 5 bases at V and 7 bases at J, with 11 bases in the middle.

The receptor was isolated from a human donor with multiple sclerosis. The sample taken for sequencing was CD4+ T cells from PBMCs. The chain has TRBV7-9 and TRBJ2-2; possible D gene TRBD2, 6 bases. Here the CDR3 DNA reads TGTGCCAGCAGCGGAGGGGCTGGCGGGGAGCTGTTTTTT. Protein product: CASSGGAGGELFF.